The 25 T cell receptor beta chains presented below share a single source sample, sequenced in a study of TIL therapy for anti-PD-1-resistant metastatic lung cancer. The immunoSEQ assay was v3. The repertoire was sequenced with immunoSEQ multiplex PCR; TCRdb's copy has only in-frame clones and lacks some. Seen here are 95,000 or so clones, about two thirds observed once, and the top ten hold roughly 9.7%. Time point indicated: pre-treatment sample, taken before nivolumab and TIL therapy. Most excised metastases sampled were pleural nodules or supraclavicular lymph nodes. Sequencing used tumor tissue, obtained at baseline. These receptor sequences come from a person aged 30 to 80 with non-small cell lung cancer.

The chain is built from TRBV6-6 and TRBJ2-1; tentative D call: TRBD2 (6 bases). The CDR3 extends over 13 amino acids. Trimming pared 6 bases from V and 10 bases from J, leaving 16 bases between. Per the germline V gene, CDR1 is MNHNY and CDR2 is SVGAGI (reference sequence). The CDR3 region is CASSPGGGYEQFF. The DNA of the CDR3 is TGTGCCAGCAGCCCCGGTGGGGGGTACGAGCAGTTCTTC.

J is TRBJ1-2 and V is TRBV7-2; tentative D call: TRBD1 (5 bases). Germline CDR1 is SGHTA and CDR2 is FQGNSA. The CDR3 spans 15 residues. V was cut by 5 bases and J by 6 bases, with 19 bases left in between. The CDR3 loop is CASSPGVGQTDGYTF. The CDR3 bases are TGTGCCAGCAGCCCGGGGGTAGGTCAGACTGATGGCTACACCTTC.

The chain employs TRBV28 and TRBJ2-7; the D is unclear. Trimming took off 4 bases at V and 4 bases at J, with 8 bases between the two ends. The CDR3 length is 12 residues. CDR1 is MDHEN and CDR2 is SYDVKM in the germline V gene. The CDR3, as DNA: TGTGCCAGCAGTTCGAACCATTACGAGCAGTACTTC. Translating it yields CASSSNHYEQYF.

This clone was seen just once. V and J are TRBV28 and TRBJ1-5; D is ambiguous. V was clipped by 4 bases and J by 4 bases, with 17 bases between them. Per the germline V gene, CDR1 is MDHEN and CDR2 is SYDVKM. The CDR3 consists of 16 residues. CDR3 nucleotides: TGTGCCAGCAGTTCCCGGTACGTGTGGAGTAATCAGCCCCAGCATTTT. This translates into CASSSRYVWSNQPQHF.

There are a few counts of this clone. The genes are TRBV29-1 and TRBJ2-1; D unresolved. V lost 7 bases and J 6 bases, leaving 13 bases between the germline ends. The germline CDR1 and CDR2 sequences are SQVTM and ANQGSEA. The CDR3 loop spans 12 amino acids. This CDR3 reads CSASGTANEQFF. CDR3 coding DNA: TGCAGCGCATCAGGCACCGCCAATGAGCAGTTCTTC.

This clone was recorded a few times. The chain uses TRBV19 and TRBJ2-3, with 9 bases identical to TRBD2. The CDR3 contains 15 residues. J was trimmed by 5 bases and V by 7 bases; bases with no gene match: 10. CDR1 and CDR2 from the germline V gene are LNHDA and SQIVND (reference sequence). The CDR3 here is CASTISGSKGDTQYF. The CDR3 DNA reads TGTGCCAGTACTATTAGCGGGAGTAAAGGAGATACGCAGTATTTT.

The rearrangement links TRBV18 to TRBJ2-2; D remains unclear. V lost 3 bases and J lost 6, with 8 bases in between. Per the germline V gene, CDR1 is KGHSH and CDR2 is LQKENI. This CDR3 is built from 13 residues. The CDR3 protein is CASSPQLAGELFF. The CDR3, as DNA: TGTGCCAGCTCACCTCAATTGGCCGGGGAGCTGTTTTTT.

The J gene is TRBJ2-5, the V gene TRBV21-1; the table calls TRBD2, which could not be checked here. TRBV21-1 is a documented pseudogene. This CDR3 is built from 14 residues. The CDR3 spells CASSKDCAGETQYF. CDR3 coding DNA: TGTGCCAGCAGCAAAGATTGCGCGGGAGAGACCCAGTACTTC.

The count of this clone is one. The chain has TRBV5-1 and TRBJ2-7, with D tentatively TRBD1 or TRBD2 (5 bases each). The CDR3 is 14 residues long. Germline CDR1 reads SGHRS; CDR2 reads YFSETQ. Trimming took off 3 bases at V and 6 bases at J, with 16 bases between the two ends. CDR3 sequence: CASSYKDNAGEQYF. CDR3 nucleotide sequence: TGCGCCAGCAGCTATAAGGACAACGCGGGCGAGCAGTACTTC.

This clone was observed a few times. V usage is TRBV18 and J usage is TRBJ1-2, with 8 bases fitting TRBD1. The ends lost 2 bases at V and 4 bases at J; junction bases unmatched: 6. Germline CDR1 and CDR2: KGHSH and LQKENI. The CDR3 consists of 15 residues. The CDR3 DNA reads TGTGCCAGCTCACCAACGGGACAGGCGACCTATGGCTACACCTTC. Translated, it gives CASSPTGQATYGYTF.

This sequence joins TRBV12-3 or TRBV12-4 and TRBJ2-7; D could derive from TRBD1 or TRBD2 (5 bases each). The CDR3 length is 13 residues. The CDR3 DNA follows: TGTGCGTCCTCTAACGGGGCCTCCTACGAGCAGTACTTC. It codes for CASSNGASYEQYF.

The chain recombines TRBV3-1 (or the pseudogene TRBV3-2) with TRBJ2-5; TRBD2 matches at 8 bases. The CDR3 length is 14 residues. CDR1 LGHDT and CDR2 YNNKEL come from the germline V gene (reference sequence). The junction had 7 bases not matched to a gene; V was cut back by 8 bases and J by 2 bases. This CDR3 is CASDRGGAQETQYF. CDR3 coding DNA: TGTGCCAGCGACCGGGGGGGAGCTCAAGAGACCCAGTACTTC.

This clone was seen a few times. The chain links TRBV7-8 to TRBJ1-1; 7 positions match TRBD1. CDR1 is SGHVS and CDR2 is FQNEAQ in the germline V gene. The CDR3 extends over 14 amino acids. J lost 7 bases, V lost 6 bases, and 11 bases had no gene match. CDR3 region: CASRKNRGDDEAFF. Here the CDR3 DNA reads TGTGCCAGCAGAAAAAACAGGGGAGACGATGAAGCTTTCTTT.

The chain uses TRBV25-1 and TRBJ1-2; no reliable D call. The CDR3 spans 14 residues. V lost 6 bases to trimming and J lost 5 bases, with 16 bases between them. From germline, CDR1 is MGHDK and CDR2 SYGVNS. The CDR3 bases are TGTGCCAGCAGACCACGGGTCGTAGGATATGGCTACACCTTC. It is translated as CASRPRVVGYGYTF.

This clone has only a few counts. The rearrangement joins TRBV3-1 (or the pseudogene TRBV3-2) to TRBJ2-2; no reliable D call. This CDR3 spans 14 amino acids. V lost 0 bases and J 7 bases, leaving 9 bases between the germline ends. Germline assignment: CDR1 LGHDT and CDR2 YNNKEL (reference sequence). The chain's CDR3 is CASSQEVGFGELFF. The CDR3 bases are TGTGCCAGCAGCCAAGAGGTGGGGTTCGGGGAGCTGTTTTTT.

The chain couples TRBV2 to TRBJ2-3, with D perhaps matching TRBD1 (6 bases). The ends were cut back, 6 bases at V and 2 bases at J, with 12 bases in the middle. The CDR3 totals 14 residues. Germline V gene lookup returns CDR1 SNHLY and CDR2 FYNNEI. The CDR3 DNA is TGTGCCAGCAGGAGAGACAGGTTCACAGATACGCAGTATTTT. Its protein is CASRRDRFTDTQYF.

V is TRBV4-1 and J is TRBJ2-1, with D tentatively TRBD1 or TRBD2 (6 bases each). Germline V gene sequence: CDR1 MGHRA, CDR2 YSYEKL. The CDR3 totals 16 residues. The V end was cut by 1 base, the J end by 5 bases, with 15 bases between. CDR3: CASSQGYGGGHNEQFF. As DNA, the CDR3 is TGCGCCAGCAGCCAAGGTTACGGGGGCGGCCACAATGAGCAGTTCTTC.

V and J are TRBV15 and TRBJ2-7; 9 bases align to TRBD1. The germline gives CDR1 LNHNV, CDR2 YYDKDF (reference sequence). With 2 bases clipped from V and 6 bases from J, the junction kept 8 bases outside the gene matches. This CDR3 has 15 amino acids. The CDR3 is CATSRSRDRVGEQYF. Here the CDR3 DNA reads TGTGCCACCAGCAGATCCCGGGACAGGGTCGGCGAGCAGTACTTC.

The chain combines TRBV20-1 with TRBJ2-2; no reliable D call. The CDR3 contains 13 residues. The germline gives CDR1 DFQATT, CDR2 SNEGSKA (reference sequence). Trimming removed 3 bases from V and 2 bases from J, with 7 bases in between. The CDR3: CSASRPNTGELFF. For the CDR3, the DNA is TGCAGTGCTAGTCGACCAAACACCGGGGAGCTGTTTTTT.

This clone was detected only a few times. The chain recombines TRBV3-1 (or the pseudogene TRBV3-2) with TRBJ1-6; D gene ambiguous. Germline assignment: CDR1 LGHDT and CDR2 YNNKEL (reference sequence). The CDR3 length is 12 residues. V was shortened by 2 bases and J by 10 bases, with 6 bases between the two germline ends. The CDR3, as DNA: TGTGCCAGCAGCCAACGGGGATCACCCCTCCACTTT. It yields the protein CASSQRGSPLHF.

The chain links TRBV28 to TRBJ1-5; 12 bases agree with TRBD1. V lost 6 bases and J lost 7; bases outside the gene matches: 10. The CDR3 runs 16 residues. The germline gives CDR1 MDHEN, CDR2 SYDVKM. CDR3 in amino acids: CASSRSPGTGGQPQHF. CDR3 DNA sequence: TGTGCCAGCAGCCGCAGCCCGGGGACAGGGGGCCAGCCCCAGCATTTT.

CDR3 sequence reads: CASSIVVGQGAIGRDTQYF. The CDR3 nucleotides are TGTGCCAGTAGTATAGTCGTTGGACAGGGGGCGATCGGGAGAGATACGCAGTATTTT. The chain has TRBV19 and TRBJ2-3; TRBD1 matches 11 bases. The J segment lost 5 bases and the V segment lost 1 base, leaving 14 bases of the junction unmatched. The CDR3 totals 19 residues. Germline loops: CDR1 LNHDA, CDR2 SQIVND (reference sequence).

This clone was seen a few times. V is TRBV3-1 (or the pseudogene TRBV3-2) and J is TRBJ2-1; no definite D call. The germline V and J ends were trimmed by 1 base and 4 bases, with 2 bases remaining between them. This CDR3 region has 12 residues. Per germline, CDR1 LGHDT and CDR2 YNNKEL (reference sequence). The CDR3 sequence: CASSQGYNEQFF. The DNA of the CDR3 is TGTGCCAGCAGCCAAGGGTACAATGAGCAGTTCTTC.

This sequence joins TRBV6-1 and TRBJ2-5; 9 nucleotides match TRBD2. The CDR3 is 15 residues long. V shed 3 bases, J shed 9 bases, and the junction held 11 bases outside the gene matches. Germline values: CDR1 MNHNS, CDR2 SASEGT. The CDR3 DNA reads TGTGCCAGCAGTGACAACGTAGGGCGGGAGGGGCCCCAGTACTTC. It specifies CASSDNVGREGPQYF.

The V and J genes are TRBV27 and TRBJ1-1, with D possibly TRBD1 on 6 matching bases. Germline loops: CDR1 MNHEY, CDR2 SMNVEV (reference sequence). CDR3 length: 16 amino acids. The ends were cut back, 2 bases at V and 1 base at J, with 14 bases in the middle. In DNA form, the CDR3 reads TGTGCCAGCAGTTTACAGGGGTGGACGGGGAACACTGAAGCTTTCTTT. It encodes CASSLQGWTGNTEAFF.